The 29 T cell receptor beta chains reported below all come from one sample, sequenced in a study of blood T cells in healthy people across ages. Combining a sample-barcoded 5' primer with a J-beta primer mix, a second PCR ran for about 6 to 11 cycles. In TCRdb, the 5' RACE reads were re-called with MiXCR into one record per CDR3 protein. The table shows about 1,400,000 distinct CDR3 sequences, with 42% occurring only once. Sequenced material: blood. The receptors derive from a woman between 18 and 30 years old in good health.

This clonotype was found a few times. V is TRBV27 and J is TRBJ2-7; D ambiguous. V lost 5 bases, J lost 2 bases, and 10 bases lay in between. The CDR3 has 13 amino acids. CDR1 and CDR2 (germline): MNHEY, SMNVEV (reference sequence). In nucleotides, the CDR3 is TGTGCCAGCAGTGCCCCCATAACCTACGAGCAGTACTTC. This encodes CASSAPITYEQYF.

V and J are TRBV28 and TRBJ1-5, with 11 nucleotides matching TRBD1. The CDR3 totals 17 residues. Germline V gives CDR1 MDHEN, CDR2 SYDVKM. After removal of 6 bases from V and 2 bases from J, the junction contained 9 bases not matched to a gene. The CDR3 nucleotides read TGTGCCAGCAGCCGCCGGACAGGGGGCAGGGGCAATCAGCCCCAGCATTTT. It translates to CASSRRTGGRGNQPQHF.

The CDR3 DNA reads as TGTGCCATCAGTTCGGGGCGGGGAGGTTTCAATGAGCAGTTCTTC. It yields the protein CAISSGRGGFNEQFF. This chain joins TRBV10-3 and TRBJ2-1; D is possibly TRBD2 (6 bases). Germline V gene lookup returns CDR1 ENHRY and CDR2 SYGVKD. Trimming left V 5 bases short and J 6 bases short, with 17 bases between. CDR3 length equals 15 residues.

This clonotype was picked up a small number of times. J is TRBJ2-7 and V is TRBV9; a weak D match, TRBD1 (6 bases). The CDR3 contains 14 residues. Germline values: CDR1 SGDLS, CDR2 YYNGEE. V lost 4 bases, J lost 2 bases, and 13 bases lay in between. CDR3 sequence: CASSPSQGPYEQYF. The DNA of the CDR3 is TGTGCCAGCAGCCCCTCACAGGGACCCTACGAGCAGTACTTC.

The V gene is TRBV4-1, the J gene TRBJ2-1; tentative D call: TRBD1 (5 bases). The CDR3 runs 13 residues. Germline loops: CDR1 MGHRA, CDR2 YSYEKL. Trimming cost V 4 bases and J 9 bases, with 13 bases left between them. The CDR3 DNA reads TGCGCCAGCAGCCCCTCACCAGGGTGTGAGCAGTTCTTC. As protein: CASSPSPGCEQFF.

The V gene is TRBV15, the J gene TRBJ2-1; 9 positions agree with TRBD2. The CDR3 loop spans 16 amino acids. With V trimmed by 1 base and J by 5 bases, 6 bases remained unmatched. Germline V gene lookup returns CDR1 LNHNV and CDR2 YYDKDF (reference sequence). The CDR3: CATSRAGLAGNNEQFF. The CDR3, as DNA: TGTGCCACCAGCAGAGCCGGGCTAGCGGGAAACAATGAGCAGTTCTTC.

This clonotype was counted once. The chain combines TRBV6-5 with TRBJ2-5, with D tentatively TRBD1 (6 bases). The J call may be in error: the DNA end matches TRBJ2-7 better. Germline lookup yields CDR1 MNHEY and CDR2 SVGAGI. The CDR3 has 14 amino acids. CDR3 sequence reads: CASSYAISRGEQYF. Here the CDR3 DNA reads TGTGCCAGCAGTTACGCGATTTCCAGGGGCGAGCAGTACTTC.

The V call is TRBV4-1, the J call TRBJ2-5; 9 bases are a match to TRBD1. With V trimmed by 3 bases and J by 11 bases, 10 bases remained unmatched. CDR1 MGHRA and CDR2 YSYEKL come from the germline V gene. CDR3 length: 14 residues. The chain's CDR3 is CASSQPGQGNWQYF. As DNA, the CDR3 is TGCGCCAGCAGCCAGCCGGGACAGGGAAATTGGCAGTACTTC.

The chain links TRBV7-9 to TRBJ2-6; D unresolved. Trimming cost V 1 base and J 2 bases, with 6 bases left between them. This CDR3 is built from 15 residues. CDR1 and CDR2 from the germline V gene are SEHNR and FQNEAQ (reference sequence). The CDR3 sequence: CASSLGVAGANVLTF. DNA of the CDR3: TGTGCCAGCAGCTTAGGGGTGGCTGGGGCCAACGTCCTGACTTTC.

CDR3 nucleotides: TGTGCCAGCTCACCAGAGAACTATTACGAGCAGTACTTC. It translates to CASSPENYYEQYF. The J gene is TRBJ2-7, the V gene TRBV18, with D unresolved. This CDR3 has 13 amino acids. V was trimmed by 2 bases and J by 4 bases, leaving 9 bases between them. The germline gives CDR1 KGHSH, CDR2 LQKENI.

V is TRBV27 and J is TRBJ1-6; D call uncertain. CDR3 length equals 12 residues. V lost 2 bases, J lost 13 bases, and 9 bases lay in between. CDR1 and CDR2 from the germline V gene are MNHEY and SMNVEV (reference sequence). The CDR3 is CASSLPKSPLHF. The CDR3 region has the DNA TGTGCCAGCAGTTTACCGAAAAGTCCCCTCCACTTT.

The chain combines TRBV7-6 with TRBJ2-1, with D perhaps given as TRBD1 or TRBD2 (6 bases each). Germline V gene lookup returns CDR1 SGHVS and CDR2 FNYEAQ. V was clipped by 5 bases and J by 8 bases, with 19 bases between them. This CDR3 spans 15 amino acids. The CDR3 here is CASSPKGDSTHEQFF. CDR3 DNA sequence: TGTGCCAGCAGCCCTAAGGGGGACTCCACCCATGAGCAGTTCTTC. Full variable domain (rest looked up from reference TRBV7-6 and TRBJ2-1): GAGVSQSPRYKVTKRGQDVALRCDPISGHVSLYWYRQALGQGPEFLTYFNYEAQQDKSGLPNDRFSAERPEGSISTLTIQRTEQRDSAMYRCASSPKGDSTHEQFFGPGTRLTVL.

This clonotype was detected a few times. The chain employs TRBV20-1 and TRBJ2-7, with 13 bases that match TRBD2. J was trimmed by 2 bases and V by 1 base; bases with no gene match: 2. Germline lookup yields CDR1 DFQATT and CDR2 SNEGSKA (reference sequence). The CDR3 is 15 residues long. CDR3 residues: CSARVGLAGTYEQYF. CDR3 nucleotides: TGCAGTGCTAGAGTGGGACTAGCGGGGACCTACGAGCAGTACTTC.

The chain employs TRBV4-2 and TRBJ2-5; D ambiguous. Germline-derived CDR1 and CDR2 are LGHNA and YNFKEQ. V dropped 8 bases and J dropped 11 bases, with 18 bases sitting between them. This CDR3 is 12 amino acids long. For the CDR3, the DNA is TGTGCCAGCCTTGGTACCTACAATGAGCAGTACTTC. Translation gives CASLGTYNEQYF.

The chain joins TRBV12-3 or TRBV12-4 to TRBJ1-6, with D possibly being TRBD1 (5 bases). The CDR3 extends over 17 amino acids. V lost 2 bases, J lost 10 bases, and 21 bases lay in between. CDR3 DNA: TGTGCCAGCAGTTTAATCTTTCTAGGGGTTCTAAAATCACCCCTCCACTTT. Translation: CASSLIFLGVLKSPLHF.

Turning to this clonotype: Germline is not matched at one junction end, which may reflect a read error. V gene TRBV4-2 combines with J gene TRBJ2-7, with TRBD1 matching 7 bases. This CDR3 comprises 14 residues. The V gene's germline CDR1 is LGHNA and CDR2 YNFKEQ. The CDR3 nucleotides are TGTGCCAGCAACCAAGATCCGGGACAGTACGAGCAGTACTTC. Its translation is CASNQDPGQYEQYF.

This clonotype was found a few times. V and J are TRBV25-1 and TRBJ2-7; D remains ambiguous. The CDR3 has 15 residues. Germline lookup yields CDR1 MGHDK and CDR2 SYGVNS. The V gene lost 2 bases and the J gene lost 0 bases, with 11 bases spanning the gap. CDR3 loop: CASSEIYMGSYEQYF. The CDR3 region has the DNA TGTGCCAGCAGTGAAATCTATATGGGCTCCTACGAGCAGTACTTC.

This clonotype was detected only a few times. This chain joins TRBV7-2 and TRBJ2-3; D gene ambiguous. Germline-derived CDR1 and CDR2 are SGHTA and FQGNSA. V was pared by 2 bases and J by 4 bases, with 13 bases between. The CDR3 has 15 amino acids. Here the CDR3 DNA reads TGTGCCAGCAGCTTATCGGGTCTAGGCGCAGATACGCAGTATTTT. Translated, it gives CASSLSGLGADTQYF.

The V gene is TRBV6-6, the J gene TRBJ2-3; D possibly corresponds to TRBD1 (8 bases). Germline CDR1 is MNHNY and CDR2 is SVGAGI (reference sequence). V gave up 9 bases and J gave up 4 bases, with 20 bases separating them. The CDR3 is 15 amino acids. The CDR3 DNA is TGTGCCAGTGTCTACAGGGGGGGGCGGTCAGATACGCAGTATTTT. It specifies CASVYRGGRSDTQYF.

This clonotype has just one count. The chain has TRBV6-5 and TRBJ1-6, with D unresolved. This CDR3 contains 16 residues. Trimming took off 0 bases at V and 5 bases at J, with 11 bases between the two ends. The germline V gene has CDR1 MNHEY and CDR2 SVGAGI. The CDR3 sequence is CASSYSKRPDNSPLHF. The CDR3 DNA sequence: TGTGCCAGCAGTTACTCTAAGCGTCCGGATAATTCACCCCTCCACTTT.

This clonotype was recorded once. This rearrangement joins TRBV20-1 to TRBJ2-1, with TRBD2 as a possible D gene (6 bases). Germline CDR1 and CDR2: DFQATT and SNEGSKA (reference sequence). Deletions cut 6 bases from V and 4 bases from J, with 13 bases between. The CDR3 runs 13 residues. CDR3 coding DNA: TGCAGTGCCCCGGGACTGGAGTACAATGAGCAGTTCTTC. This encodes CSAPGLEYNEQFF.

This clonotype has more than one count but fewer than ten. The chain uses TRBV10-3 and TRBJ1-1; TRBD1 might be the D (5 bases). The CDR3 contains 13 residues. Looked up from germline, CDR1 is ENHRY and CDR2 is SYGVKD. The germline V and J ends were trimmed by 10 bases and 3 bases, with 15 bases remaining between them. Here the CDR3 DNA reads TGTGCCACCTCGGACATAATACACACTGAAGCTTTCTTT. This sequence encodes CATSDIIHTEAFF.

This clonotype has more than one count but fewer than ten. The chain uses TRBV20-1 and TRBJ2-7; TRBD1 or TRBD2 may be the D gene (6 bases each). Looked up from germline, CDR1 is DFQATT and CDR2 is SNEGSKA (reference sequence). Trimming took 3 bases from V and 2 from J, leaving 11 bases between them. The CDR3 extends over 13 amino acids. The CDR3 DNA reads TGCAGTGCTAGTCCGGGGGCGGCCTACGAGCAGTACTTC. Translated, it gives CSASPGAAYEQYF.

J is TRBJ2-3 and V is TRBV5-1; possible D gene TRBD1, 5 bases. Germline CDR1 is SGHRS and CDR2 is YFSETQ. Trimming pared 4 bases from V and 6 bases from J, leaving 15 bases between. The length of the CDR3 is 14 residues. The CDR3 reads CASSKAGYTDTQYF. The CDR3 nucleotides are TGCGCCAGCAGCAAAGCAGGGTACACGGATACGCAGTATTTT.

V gene TRBV5-5 combines with J gene TRBJ1-1; D is ambiguous. CDR1 is SGHKS, CDR2 YYEKEE, per germline (reference sequence). CDR3 length equals 15 residues. Trimming took off 3 bases at V and 0 bases at J, with 12 bases between the two ends. The CDR3 DNA is TGTGCCAGCAGCTCGGACGGACTCATGAACACTGAAGCTTTCTTT. As protein: CASSSDGLMNTEAFF. Together with reference TRBV5-5 and TRBJ1-1, the CDR3 gives the full variable domain: DAGVTQSPTHLIKTRGQQVTLRCSPISGHKSVSWYQQVLGQGPQFIFQYYEKEERGRGNFPDRFSARQFPNYSSELNVNALLLGDSALYLCASSSDGLMNTEAFFGQGTRLTVV.

V gene TRBV12-3 or TRBV12-4 combines with J gene TRBJ2-5, with D tentatively TRBD1 (6 bases). This CDR3 spans 12 amino acids. The germline V and J ends were trimmed by 8 bases and 7 bases, with 14 bases remaining between them. The CDR3 sequence: CASQGQNRTQYF. CDR3 in DNA: TGTGCCAGCCAAGGACAGAACCGGACCCAGTACTTC.

Relative to its sample, this clonotype is large. The rearrangement uses TRBV4-1 and TRBJ1-2; D gene ambiguous. This CDR3 contains 15 residues. V was trimmed by 0 bases and J by 8 bases, leaving 16 bases between them. CDR1 and CDR2 from the germline V gene are MGHRA and YSYEKL. The CDR3 DNA follows: TGCGCCAGCAGCCAAGAGACGACGGCGGGAGGAGGCTACACCTTC. Translating gives CASSQETTAGGGYTF.

This clonotype was counted a few times. This chain connects TRBV5-1 to TRBJ2-5; 7 bases align to TRBD2. The DNA end is a closer match to TRBJ2-7, so the J assignment may be wrong. The germline gives CDR1 SGHRS, CDR2 YFSETQ. The CDR3 loop spans 16 amino acids. The CDR3 sequence: CASSLGSLAELYEQYF. The CDR3 DNA reads TGCGCCAGCAGCTTGGGTTCCCTAGCGGAGCTCTACGAGCAGTACTTC.

Only one count was recorded for this clonotype. The chain carries TRBV6-1 and TRBJ2-7; D not certain. The CDR3 consists of 14 residues. The V gene lost 2 bases and the J gene lost 2 bases, with 10 bases spanning the gap. Germline CDR1 reads MNHNS; CDR2 reads SASEGT. The CDR3 coding sequence is TGTGCCAGCAGTGAACCGACGGACGCCTACGAGCAGTACTTC. Encoded protein: CASSEPTDAYEQYF.